These 30 T cell receptor beta chains were sequenced from one sample in a study of control samples from healthy donors and cancer patients. Libraries were prepared by immunoSEQ multiplex PCR; TCRdb keeps only in-frame clonotypes and omits some of them. The sample lists 150,000 to 200,000 clones; about 91% were seen once. Sequencing was performed on blood. The receptors come from a woman aged 40 to 50 in good health.

The chain is built from TRBV6-1 and TRBJ1-1, with D perhaps matching TRBD1 (6 bases). CDR3 length equals 15 residues. Germline lookup yields CDR1 MNHNS and CDR2 SASEGT. V was cut by 3 bases and J by 6 bases, with 17 bases left in between. The CDR3 protein is CASSDPNRGPPEAFF. For the CDR3, the DNA is TGTGCCAGCAGTGACCCCAACCGGGGGCCCCCTGAAGCTTTCTTT.

The V and J genes are TRBV5-1 and TRBJ2-1, with a possible D match to TRBD1 (5 bases). Germline V gives CDR1 SGHRS, CDR2 YFSETQ. The CDR3 spans 14 residues. Trimming removed 0 bases at V and 3 bases at J, with 7 bases between. The CDR3 loop is CASSLGQSYNEQFF. The CDR3 DNA reads as TGCGCCAGCAGCTTGGGACAGAGCTACAATGAGCAGTTCTTC.

The chain links TRBV7-9 to TRBJ2-2, with 9 bases matching TRBD1. J gave up 1 base and V 4 bases, and 4 bases lay outside the gene matches. CDR1 is SEHNR, CDR2 FQNEAQ, per germline (reference sequence). The CDR3 has 16 residues. The CDR3 DNA reads as TGTGCCAGCAGCTGGGGACAGGGAGGGAACACCGGGGAGCTGTTTTTT. Protein product: CASSWGQGGNTGELFF.

The V call is TRBV21-1, the J call TRBJ1-5. TRBV21-1 is a pseudogene segment. The CDR3 is 16 amino acids. The CDR3 DNA sequence: TGTGCCAGCAGCGCGAGTCTGGGAGTACTCAATCAGCCCCAGCATTTT. It is translated as CASSASLGVLNQPQHF.

This clone has just one count. The chain links TRBV11-2 to TRBJ1-1; D is possibly TRBD1 (5 bases). V was cut by 3 bases and J by 1 base, with 12 bases left in between. The CDR3 is made up of 15 amino acids. Germline CDR1 is SGHAT and CDR2 is FQNNGV. CDR3 DNA: TGTGCCAGCAGCTTTATTCCGGGGGGGAACACTGAAGCTTTCTTT. It codes for CASSFIPGGNTEAFF.

The chain uses TRBV18 and TRBJ2-1, with 10 bases matching TRBD2. The V gene's germline CDR1 is KGHSH and CDR2 LQKENI. The V and J ends lost 6 bases and 8 bases, in that order; junction bases with no gene match: 10. The CDR3 is made up of 15 amino acids. The CDR3 region is CASSLRSGGPYEQFF. The CDR3 coding sequence is TGTGCCAGCTCGCTCCGTAGCGGGGGGCCCTATGAGCAGTTCTTC.

V is TRBV15 and J is TRBJ1-1; weak D call: TRBD1 (5 bases). The CDR3 has 15 residues. The V and J ends lost 0 bases and 4 bases respectively, with 12 bases between them. Germline assignment: CDR1 LNHNV and CDR2 YYDKDF (reference sequence). The CDR3 spells CATSREGGVSTEAFF. The CDR3 DNA reads TGTGCCACCAGCAGAGAGGGAGGGGTGAGCACTGAAGCTTTCTTT.

Only one count was recorded for this clone. The V gene is TRBV15, the J gene TRBJ2-7, with 7 bases lining up with TRBD2. J gave up 6 bases and V 5 bases, and 10 bases lay outside the gene matches. Per germline, CDR1 LNHNV and CDR2 YYDKDF (reference sequence). The CDR3 totals 14 residues. The CDR3 here is CATSQGRVVSEQYF. In DNA form, the CDR3 reads TGTGCCACCAGCCAAGGGAGGGTGGTCTCCGAGCAGTACTTC.

V and J are TRBV27 and TRBJ2-7; D unresolved. There are 13 residues in the CDR3. The germline V and J ends were trimmed by 6 bases and 2 bases, with 11 bases remaining between them. Germline lookup yields CDR1 MNHEY and CDR2 SMNVEV (reference sequence). The CDR3 DNA reads TGTGCCAGCAGCCAGTCTACCCCCTACGAGCAGTACTTC. It yields the protein CASSQSTPYEQYF.

The rearrangement links TRBV6-5 to TRBJ2-5; D unclear. Trimming shortened V by 7 bases and J by 5 bases, and 14 bases separated the two germline ends. The CDR3 contains 13 residues. CDR1 is MNHEY, CDR2 SVGAGI, per germline. The DNA of the CDR3 is TGTGCCAGCACTTCACAGTTTGATGAGACCCAGTACTTC. It yields the protein CASTSQFDETQYF.

This chain links TRBV5-1 with TRBJ1-1; D uncertain. Germline lookup yields CDR1 SGHRS and CDR2 YFSETQ. Trimming stripped 0 bases from V and 4 bases from J, with 16 bases between. This CDR3 spans 16 amino acids. The CDR3 region has the DNA TGCGCCAGCAGCTTGGTGCCCGCACAGCGGGGCACTGAAGCTTTCTTT. Translated, it gives CASSLVPAQRGTEAFF.

The chain recombines TRBV2 with TRBJ1-5, with 9 bases aligning to TRBD1. The V gene end was trimmed by 8 bases and the J gene end by 3 bases; junction bases not matched to a gene: 5. Germline loops: CDR1 SNHLY, CDR2 FYNNEI. This CDR3 has 14 residues. CDR3 in DNA: TGTGCCAGCGGAGGACAGGGGAACAATCAGCCCCAGCATTTT. Translating gives CASGGQGNNQPQHF. Based on the CDR3 plus reference TRBV2 and TRBJ1-5, the full variable domain is EPEVTQTPSHQVTQMGQEVILRCVPISNHLYFYWYRQILGQKVEFLVSFYNNEISEKSEIFDDQFSVERPDGSNFTLKIRSTKLEDSAMYFCASGGQGNNQPQHFGDGTRLSIL.

CDR3: CASRLIQGSTDTQYF. The CDR3 DNA reads as TGTGCCAGCAGGCTCATACAGGGGTCCACAGATACGCAGTATTTT. The chain is built from TRBV2 and TRBJ2-3; the match to TRBD1 covers 7 bases. Germline V CDR1 and CDR2: SNHLY, FYNNEI. V gave up 6 bases and J gave up 2 bases; unmatched junction bases: 8. The CDR3 has 15 residues.

This chain uses TRBV19 with TRBJ1-5; D gene uncertain. Deletions cut 3 bases from V and 11 bases from J, with 8 bases between. The CDR3 length is 11 residues. Germline V CDR1 and CDR2: LNHDA, SQIVND (reference sequence). Here the CDR3 reads CASSIVGAQHF. The CDR3 nucleotides read TGTGCCAGTAGTATCGTTGGGGCCCAGCATTTT.

V is TRBV19 and J is TRBJ2-4; 9 bases align to TRBD2. J was trimmed by 0 bases and V by 1 base; bases with no gene match: 7. From germline, CDR1 is LNHDA and CDR2 SQIVND (reference sequence). The CDR3 is made up of 18 amino acids. Written as DNA, the CDR3 is TGTGCCAGTAGTATAGGTCCTAGCGGGGTGAGAGCCAAAAACATTCAGTACTTC. Translation: CASSIGPSGVRAKNIQYF.

This sequence joins TRBV2 and TRBJ2-7, with 9 positions matching TRBD1. Unmatched junction bases numbered 10, after V lost 4 bases and J lost 3 bases. The germline V gene encodes CDR1 SNHLY and CDR2 FYNNEI. The CDR3 runs 16 residues. CDR3 in amino acids: CASSGASGQGNYEQYF. The CDR3, as DNA: TGTGCCAGCAGTGGAGCCTCGGGACAGGGCAACTACGAGCAGTACTTC. Drawing the rest from reference TRBV2 and TRBJ2-7, the complete variable domain is EPEVTQTPSHQVTQMGQEVILRCVPISNHLYFYWYRQILGQKVEFLVSFYNNEISEKSEIFDDQFSVERPDGSNFTLKIRSTKLEDSAMYFCASSGASGQGNYEQYFGPGTRLTVT.

The chain has TRBV12-3 or TRBV12-4 and TRBJ2-5; D is uncertain. The V end lost 6 bases, the J end lost 4 bases, and 12 bases lay between the germline ends. CDR3 length equals 13 residues. As DNA, the CDR3 is TGTGCCAGCAGCGCTATGAGCGTAGAGACCCAGTACTTC. It is translated as CASSAMSVETQYF.

This chain joins TRBV6-5 and TRBJ2-2; D may correspond to TRBD1 or TRBD2 (5 bases each). With 4 bases removed from V and 6 bases from J, the gap between germline ends came to 18 bases. Germline V CDR1 and CDR2: MNHEY, SVGAGI. This CDR3 contains 16 residues. Here the CDR3 reads CASSFIGTGSPGELFF. The CDR3 DNA reads TGTGCCAGCAGTTTTATCGGGACGGGGTCCCCCGGGGAGCTGTTTTTT.

V gene TRBV7-6 combines with J gene TRBJ2-5; 7 bases align to TRBD1. Trimming removed 5 bases from V and 2 bases from J; junction bases left unmatched: 8. Germline CDR1 reads SGHVS; CDR2 reads FNYEAQ. The CDR3 is 15 residues long. In DNA, the CDR3 is TGTGCCAGCAGCCCGAGGGGACAGCGGCAAGAGACCCAGTACTTC. Residues: CASSPRGQRQETQYF.

The chain uses TRBV10-1 and TRBJ2-4; 8 nucleotides agree with TRBD2. The CDR3 has 13 amino acids. V shed 4 bases, J shed 5 bases, and the junction held 1 base outside the gene matches. The germline CDR1 and CDR2 sequences are WNHNN and SYGVQD (reference sequence). The CDR3 here is CASSAGGENIQYF. The CDR3 DNA reads as TGCGCCAGCAGTGCGGGGGGGGAAAACATTCAGTACTTC.

This clone was observed a single time. The rearrangement links TRBV6-1 to TRBJ1-3; D is undetermined. Trimming stripped 2 bases from V and 0 bases from J, with 8 bases between. This CDR3 contains 15 residues. The germline V gene has CDR1 MNHNS and CDR2 SASEGT. This CDR3 reads CASSETPSSGNTIYF. CDR3 nucleotides: TGTGCCAGCAGTGAAACACCGAGCTCTGGAAACACCATATATTTT.

This clone was seen only once. The chain links TRBV7-9 to TRBJ1-4; D possibly corresponds to TRBD1 (6 bases). V was clipped by 6 bases and J by 5 bases, with 10 bases between them. CDR3 length: 13 amino acids. From germline, CDR1 is SEHNR and CDR2 FQNEAQ (reference sequence). The CDR3 loop is CASRQGSNEKLFF. Written as DNA, the CDR3 is TGTGCCAGCAGACAGGGTTCGAATGAAAAACTGTTTTTT.

The chain employs TRBV6-4 and TRBJ1-2; 7 nucleotides match TRBD1. Per germline, CDR1 MRHNA and CDR2 SNTAGT. Unmatched junction bases numbered 10, after V lost 5 bases and J lost 7 bases. This CDR3 contains 14 residues. The CDR3 spells CASSRVRGSGGYTF. In nucleotides, the CDR3 is TGTGCCAGCAGTAGGGTCAGGGGGTCAGGTGGCTACACCTTC.

Written as DNA, the CDR3 is TGTGCCAGCAGTCGACTTGACAGGGCGAACACTGAAGCTTTCTTT. It specifies CASSRLDRANTEAFF. This chain joins TRBV6-5 and TRBJ1-1; TRBD1 aligns across 7 bases. Losses at the gene ends were 5 bases for V and 1 base for J; bases not matched to a gene: 7. Germline lookup yields CDR1 MNHEY and CDR2 SVGAGI. The CDR3 covers 15 residues.

This chain connects TRBV2 to TRBJ1-1, with TRBD1 identical over 10 bases. The CDR3 loop spans 15 amino acids. The V and J ends lost 3 bases and 7 bases, in that order; junction bases with no gene match: 8. Germline-derived CDR1 and CDR2 are SNHLY and FYNNEI. The CDR3, as DNA: TGTGCCAGCAGTGAGAGCGTAGACAGGGGGCGTGAAGCTTTCTTT. This translates into CASSESVDRGREAFF.

This clone came up a few times. V usage is TRBV6-5 and J usage is TRBJ2-7, with a possible D match to TRBD2 (6 bases). The CDR3 has 14 residues. V was trimmed by 7 bases and J by 2 bases, leaving 15 bases between them. Germline lookup yields CDR1 MNHEY and CDR2 SVGAGI. The CDR3 loop reads CASKGLTVAYEQYF. In nucleotides, the CDR3 is TGTGCCAGCAAGGGACTTACGGTTGCCTACGAGCAGTACTTC.

The CDR3 is CASSPTASGGAERETQYF. The CDR3 DNA sequence: TGCGCCAGCAGCCCGACTGCTAGCGGGGGGGCCGAGCGGGAGACCCAGTACTTC. The chain combines TRBV5-1 with TRBJ2-5, with 12 bases aligning to TRBD2. The germline gives CDR1 SGHRS, CDR2 YFSETQ. Trimming removed 4 bases from V and 5 bases from J; junction bases left unmatched: 15. This CDR3 is 18 amino acids long.

This chain links TRBV19 with TRBJ2-1, with 7 bases lining up with TRBD2. This CDR3 region has 15 residues. Losses at the gene ends were 7 bases for V and 4 bases for J; bases not matched to a gene: 10. Germline V lookup: CDR1 LNHDA, CDR2 SQIVND (reference sequence). CDR3 protein: CASNSPSGVYNEQFF. In DNA form, the CDR3 reads TGTGCCAGTAACTCACCCAGCGGGGTATACAATGAGCAGTTCTTC.

Worth noting for this clone: Relative to the germline gene, one junction end is altered; a read error may explain this. The chain combines TRBV5-1 with TRBJ1-6; no reliable D call. Looked up from germline, CDR1 is SGHRS and CDR2 is YFSETQ. This CDR3 spans 12 amino acids. The CDR3 sequence is CASSSNNSPLHF. The CDR3 coding sequence is TGCGCCAGCAGCTCCAATAATTCACCCCTCCACTTT.

The chain links TRBV2 to TRBJ2-1, with 8 nucleotides matching TRBD2. V lost 7 bases, J lost 6 bases, and 14 bases stayed unmatched. CDR3 length: 16 amino acids. The germline V gene has CDR1 SNHLY and CDR2 FYNNEI. CDR3 loop: CASTTGALREGNEQFF. The CDR3 nucleotides read TGTGCCAGCACCACCGGCGCCCTTCGGGAGGGCAATGAGCAGTTCTTC.